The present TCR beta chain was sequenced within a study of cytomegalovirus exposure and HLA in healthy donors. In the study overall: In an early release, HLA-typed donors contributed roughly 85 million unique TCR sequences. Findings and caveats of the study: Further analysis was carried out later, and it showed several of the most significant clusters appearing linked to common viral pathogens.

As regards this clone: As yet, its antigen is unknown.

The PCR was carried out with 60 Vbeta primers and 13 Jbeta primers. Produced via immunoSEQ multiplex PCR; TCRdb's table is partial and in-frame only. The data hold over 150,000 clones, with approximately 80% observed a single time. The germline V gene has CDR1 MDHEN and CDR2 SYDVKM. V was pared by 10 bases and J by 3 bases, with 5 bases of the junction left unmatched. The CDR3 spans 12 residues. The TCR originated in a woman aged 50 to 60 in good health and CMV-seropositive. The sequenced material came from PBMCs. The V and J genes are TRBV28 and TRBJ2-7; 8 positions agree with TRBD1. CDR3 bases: TGTGCCACCAGGGACAGGAACTACGAGCAGTACTTC. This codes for CATRDRNYEQYF.